One sample yielded the 24 T cell receptor beta chains listed below, sequenced in a study of cytomegalovirus exposure and HLA in healthy donors. Primers for the PCR totalled 60 Vbeta and 13 Jbeta. The data were produced by immunoSEQ multiplex PCR, yet TCRdb's version contains in-frame clones alone and is incomplete. The sample includes about 160,000 clones. Sequences were obtained from PBMCs. The receptors stem from a woman between 55 and 75 years old in good health and CMV-seronegative.

The chain uses TRBV4-1 and TRBJ2-5; 9 nucleotides match TRBD2. The DNA end favors TRBJ2-7, so the J call may be wrong. This CDR3 is 15 amino acids long. Germline CDR1 reads MGHRA; CDR2 reads YSYEKL. CDR3 nucleotide sequence: TGCGCCAGCAGCAGCGGGGTTTCGCGGGAGGGCGAGCAGTACTTC. Translation: CASSSGVSREGEQYF.

This chain connects TRBV10-3 to TRBJ2-3, with D maybe TRBD1 (6 bases). Trimming cost V 4 bases and J 3 bases, with 14 bases left between them. Germline-derived CDR1 and CDR2 are ENHRY and SYGVKD. The CDR3 has 15 residues. CDR3 in amino acids: CAISGTAPRTDTQYF. Written as DNA, the CDR3 is TGTGCCATCAGTGGGACAGCTCCCAGGACAGATACGCAGTATTTT.

This chain joins TRBV9 and TRBJ2-3; 8 bases fit TRBD2. The CDR3 is 16 amino acids. From germline, CDR1 is SGDLS and CDR2 YYNGEE. With 2 bases clipped from V and 3 bases from J, the junction kept 8 bases outside the gene matches. The CDR3 sequence is CASSVRAGDLTDTQYF. The CDR3 DNA reads TGTGCCAGCAGCGTGAGAGCGGGAGACTTGACAGATACGCAGTATTTT.

V and J are TRBV6-6 and TRBJ2-5; D possibly corresponds to TRBD1 (5 bases). Germline V gene sequence: CDR1 MNHNY, CDR2 SVGAGI (reference sequence). CDR3 length equals 12 residues. V dropped 11 bases and J dropped 5 bases, with 15 bases sitting between them. The CDR3 DNA follows: TGTGCCGCGGCCCAGGGTTGGGAGACCCAGTACTTC. This encodes CAAAQGWETQYF.

This chain links TRBV14 with TRBJ1-5; no clear D gene. V lost 4 bases, J lost 3 bases, and 7 bases lay in between. This CDR3 contains 13 residues. The germline gives CDR1 SGHDN, CDR2 FVKESK. CDR3 sequence reads: CASSRTVNQPQHF. In DNA form, the CDR3 reads TGTGCCAGCAGCCGCACGGTCAATCAGCCCCAGCATTTT.

The chain has TRBV13 and TRBJ2-7; 8 bases are shared with TRBD1. CDR1 is PRHDT, CDR2 FYEKMQ, per germline (reference sequence). The CDR3 spans 14 residues. J gave up 8 bases and V 5 bases, and 11 bases lay outside the gene matches. For the CDR3, the DNA is TGTGCCAGCAGCACCCGACGGACAGGGTACAAGCAGTACTTC. This gives the protein CASSTRRTGYKQYF.

The chain carries TRBV5-1 and TRBJ1-3; 10 bases are a match to TRBD1. Germline V lookup: CDR1 SGHRS, CDR2 YFSETQ. Germline trimming cut 0 bases from V and 0 bases from J; bases unmatched to any gene: 3. The CDR3 sequence is 17 residues long. CDR3 loop: CASSLVGQGNSGNTIYF. Here the CDR3 DNA reads TGCGCCAGCAGCTTGGTGGGACAGGGGAACTCTGGAAACACCATATATTTT. The entire variable domain, with the rest obtained from reference TRBV5-1 and TRBJ1-3, is as follows: KAGVTQTPRYLIKTRGQQVTLSCSPISGHRSVSWYQQTPGQGLQFLFEYFSETQRNKGNFPGRFSGRQFSNSRSEMNVSTLELGDSALYLCASSLVGQGNSGNTIYFGEGSWLTVV.

This chain links TRBV11-3 with TRBJ2-3; 9 bases are a match to TRBD1. CDR1 is SGHNT, CDR2 YENEEA, per germline. Unmatched junction bases numbered 6, after V lost 5 bases and J lost 0 bases. The CDR3 has 16 amino acids. CDR3 DNA: TGTGCCAGCAGCCCGCGACAGGGGGGTAGCACAGATACGCAGTATTTT. Translated, it gives CASSPRQGGSTDTQYF.

The chain combines TRBV12-5 with TRBJ1-2, with 7 bases identical to TRBD1. Germline loops: CDR1 LGHNT, CDR2 FRNRAP. CDR3 length equals 15 residues. Unmatched junction bases numbered 11, after V lost 2 bases and J lost 8 bases. Written as DNA, the CDR3 is TGTGCTAGTGGTTTGTGGACAGGCCAATTGGAGGGCTACACCTTC. Protein product: CASGLWTGQLEGYTF. Together with reference TRBV12-5 and TRBJ1-2, the CDR3 gives the full variable domain: DARVTQTPRHKVTEMGQEVTMRCQPILGHNTVFWYRQTMMQGLELLAYFRNRAPLDDSGMPKDRFSAEMPDATLATLKIQPSEPRDSAVYFCASGLWTGQLEGYTFGSGTRLTVV.

The chain is built from TRBV7-3 and TRBJ2-2; no reliable D call. CDR3 length: 14 amino acids. Germline lookup yields CDR1 SGHTA and CDR2 FQGTGA. V was trimmed by 3 bases and J by 6 bases, leaving 11 bases between them. Here the CDR3 DNA reads TGTGCCAGCAGCTTTCAGCAGAGCGCCGGGGAGCTGTTTTTT. This translates into CASSFQQSAGELFF.

V usage is TRBV11-2 and J usage is TRBJ1-1; possible D gene TRBD1, 6 bases. V dropped 5 bases and J dropped 4 bases, with 11 bases sitting between them. Germline CDR1 reads SGHAT; CDR2 reads FQNNGV. The length of the CDR3 is 13 residues. As DNA, the CDR3 is TGTGCCAGCAGCCACCGAGGGGGCACTGAAGCTTTCTTT. Amino acids: CASSHRGGTEAFF.

The chain links TRBV5-1 to TRBJ2-1; tentative D call: TRBD1 (5 bases). Trimming took off 4 bases at V and 4 bases at J, with 18 bases between the two ends. Germline assignment: CDR1 SGHRS and CDR2 YFSETQ. There are 16 residues in the CDR3. CDR3 bases: TGCGCCAGCAGCCCGGCCCTGACAGCCCCTTACAATGAGCAGTTCTTC. Amino acid sequence: CASSPALTAPYNEQFF.

The chain has TRBV6-5 and TRBJ1-1; D unresolved. CDR3 length equals 12 residues. Trimming left V 6 bases short and J 5 bases short, with 10 bases between. Germline V gene data show CDR1 as MNHEY and CDR2 as SVGAGI. The CDR3 DNA reads TGTGCCAGCAGCCGGAGCCGTACTGAAGCTTTCTTT. It codes for CASSRSRTEAFF.

The V call is TRBV6-1, the J call TRBJ2-5, with 7 bases lining up with TRBD2. Unmatched junction bases numbered 6, after V lost 4 bases and J lost 1 base. The V gene's germline CDR1 is MNHNS and CDR2 SASEGT. The CDR3 length is 15 residues. The CDR3, as DNA: TGTGCCAGCAGTGTGTTGGCGGGAGTCCAAGAGACCCAGTACTTC. Translated, it gives CASSVLAGVQETQYF.

The rearrangement joins TRBV7-6 to TRBJ2-7; maybe TRBD1 (6 bases). From germline, CDR1 is SGHVS and CDR2 FNYEAQ. This CDR3 is 15 amino acids long. V was clipped by 3 bases and J by 0 bases, with 12 bases between them. The CDR3 loop is CASSLGLGASYEQYF. CDR3 in DNA: TGTGCCAGCAGCTTGGGGTTGGGGGCCTCCTACGAGCAGTACTTC.

V is TRBV5-1 and J is TRBJ2-7; D is perhaps TRBD1 (5 bases). V was pared by 5 bases and J by 2 bases, with 14 bases between. The CDR3 spans 14 residues. Per germline, CDR1 SGHRS and CDR2 YFSETQ. CDR3 sequence: CASRYRQSAYEQYF. For the CDR3, the DNA is TGCGCCAGCAGATACCGACAGTCCGCCTACGAGCAGTACTTC. Full variable domain (outside the CDR3, taken from reference TRBV5-1 and TRBJ2-7): KAGVTQTPRYLIKTRGQQVTLSCSPISGHRSVSWYQQTPGQGLQFLFEYFSETQRNKGNFPGRFSGRQFSNSRSEMNVSTLELGDSALYLCASRYRQSAYEQYFGPGTRLTVT.

The rearrangement links TRBV5-1 to TRBJ2-1; possible D gene TRBD2, 6 bases. Looked up from germline, CDR1 is SGHRS and CDR2 is YFSETQ. This CDR3 region has 14 residues. Trimming left V 4 bases short and J 8 bases short, with 16 bases between. In DNA form, the CDR3 reads TGCGCCAGCAGCGGACGGGGGTGGGGCGATGAGCAGTTCTTC. This sequence encodes CASSGRGWGDEQFF. The complete variable domain, with remaining parts taken from reference TRBV5-1 and TRBJ2-1, reads KAGVTQTPRYLIKTRGQQVTLSCSPISGHRSVSWYQQTPGQGLQFLFEYFSETQRNKGNFPGRFSGRQFSNSRSEMNVSTLELGDSALYLCASSGRGWGDEQFFGPGTRLTVL.

The V call is TRBV5-1, the J call TRBJ2-1; 9 bases are a match to TRBD1. The CDR3 has 15 residues. The ends lost 6 bases at V and 6 bases at J; junction bases unmatched: 10. Germline CDR1 reads SGHRS; CDR2 reads YFSETQ. Here the CDR3 reads CASNLGTGLGNEQFF. The CDR3 nucleotides read TGCGCCAGCAACCTCGGGACAGGGCTCGGCAATGAGCAGTTCTTC.

The rearrangement uses TRBV30 and TRBJ1-1; 9 positions match TRBD1. V shed 3 bases, J shed 5 bases, and the junction held 4 bases outside the gene matches. Germline CDR1 and CDR2: GTSNPN and SVGIG (reference sequence). The CDR3 is 13 residues long. In DNA form, the CDR3 reads TGTGCCTGGAGGGATGGACAGGGGACTGAAGCTTTCTTT. This codes for CAWRDGQGTEAFF.

The chain is built from TRBV27 and TRBJ2-7, with a possible D match to TRBD2 (6 bases). CDR1 and CDR2 from the germline V gene are MNHEY and SMNVEV (reference sequence). V lost 7 bases to trimming and J lost 5 bases, with 15 bases between them. This CDR3 has 13 amino acids. The CDR3 loop reads CASTALRGDEQYF. CDR3 DNA: TGTGCCAGCACAGCACTGCGGGGAGACGAGCAGTACTTC.

The chain employs TRBV20-1 and TRBJ2-3, with D possibly being TRBD1 (5 bases). The CDR3 is 11 residues long. V was shortened by 3 bases and J by 5 bases, with 6 bases between the two germline ends. Germline assignment: CDR1 DFQATT and CDR2 SNEGSKA (reference sequence). CDR3 protein: CSARDKDTQYF. CDR3 bases: TGCAGTGCTAGGGACAAAGATACGCAGTATTTT.

The CDR3 sequence is CASSALDRVNTEAFF. The CDR3 coding sequence is TGTGCCAGCAGCGCCTTGGACAGGGTGAACACTGAAGCTTTCTTT. The chain is built from TRBV5-4 and TRBJ1-1, with TRBD1 matching over 8 bases. Looked up from germline, CDR1 is SGHNT and CDR2 is YYREEE (reference sequence). The V gene end was trimmed by 4 bases and the J gene end by 0 bases; junction bases not matched to a gene: 5. This CDR3 has 15 residues. The entire variable domain, with the rest obtained from reference TRBV5-4 and TRBJ1-1, is as follows: ETGVTQSPTHLIKTRGQQVTLRCSSQSGHNTVSWYQQALGQGPQFIFQYYREEENGRGNFPPRFSGLQFPNYSSELNVNALELDDSALYLCASSALDRVNTEAFFGQGTRLTVV.

This sequence joins TRBV6-6 and TRBJ1-1; no firm D call. The germline gives CDR1 MNHNY, CDR2 SVGAGI (reference sequence). The V and J ends lost 5 bases and 4 bases respectively, with 17 bases between them. The CDR3 loop spans 15 amino acids. The DNA for the CDR3 is TGTGCCAGCAGTAAGAGATTTGGAGGGCCCACTGAAGCTTTCTTT. Translation gives CASSKRFGGPTEAFF.

The chain carries TRBV5-1 and TRBJ2-2; D is perhaps TRBD2 (6 bases). Trimming removed 7 bases at V and 0 bases at J, with 10 bases between. CDR3 size: 14 residues. The germline CDR1 and CDR2 sequences are SGHRS and YFSETQ. CDR3 nucleotide sequence: TGCGCCAGCTCTAGCGAGGCGAACACCGGGGAGCTGTTTTTT. Protein sequence: CASSSEANTGELFF.